A single TCR beta chain is shown here with its context. The data belong to a study of shared clonotypes between healthy human individuals. Trimming at V came to 7 bases and at J to 4 bases, leaving 4 bases not matched to a gene. CDR1 and CDR2 from the germline V gene are GTSNPN and SVGIG (reference sequence). This CDR3 comprises 13 residues. Sorted subsets were amplified in replicate PCRs using 200 to 250 ng DNA, roughly 30,000 T cell genomes. Using immunoSEQ multiplex PCR, the repertoire was profiled, and TCRdb retains in-frame clones only, with some absent. The table includes approximately 1,000,000 clones, about 80% detected once.

J is TRBJ1-4 and V is TRBV30; 9 nucleotides agree with TRBD1. The sequenced material came from memory CD4+ T cells from PBMCs. The subset denotes: CD45RA-negative fraction. This receptor was obtained from a young man in good health. Some clones in this sample may be carry-over from other donors' samples. In DNA, the CDR3 is TGTGCCTCTGGGGGACAGGGTAATGAAAAACTGTTTTTT. The encoded protein is CASGGQGNEKLFF.